Shown below are 32 T cell receptor beta chains from a single sample sequenced in a study of cytomegalovirus exposure and HLA in healthy donors. TCRdb's table, derived via immunoSEQ multiplex PCR, lists solely in-frame clones and lacks some. The sample has roughly 130,000 clones, about nine tenths seen once. Sequenced sample: PBMCs. The source is a man under 40 in good health and CMV-seronegative.

The chain carries TRBV4-2 and TRBJ2-7; D not certain. V was trimmed by 1 base and J by 2 bases, leaving 12 bases between them. This CDR3 is built from 15 residues. From germline, CDR1 is LGHNA and CDR2 YNFKEQ. In nucleotides, the CDR3 is TGTGCCAGCAGCCAAGTAGCTGTCACCACCTACGAGCAGTACTTC. Its translation: CASSQVAVTTYEQYF.

This chain joins TRBV7-2 and TRBJ1-5; 11 bases are a match to TRBD1. J was trimmed by 2 bases and V by 5 bases; bases with no gene match: 8. CDR1 is SGHTA, CDR2 FQGNSA, per germline. This CDR3 has 17 residues. The CDR3 nucleotides are TGTGCCAGCAGCCGGCGGACAGGGGGCGCCGGCAATCAGCCCCAGCATTTT. This encodes CASSRRTGGAGNQPQHF.

V gene TRBV11-2 combines with J gene TRBJ2-2; 7 bases match TRBD2. Germline V lookup: CDR1 SGHAT, CDR2 FQNNGV. CDR3 length equals 15 residues. V dropped 5 bases and J dropped 4; count of bases not matched to a gene: 7. In DNA form, the CDR3 reads TGTGCCAGCAGCGTCGCCGGGACTATCACCGGGGAGCTGTTTTTT. This sequence encodes CASSVAGTITGELFF.

This clone appeared a single time. The chain is built from TRBV5-6 and TRBJ1-2; 8 bases line up with TRBD1. V gave up 4 bases and J gave up 2 bases; unmatched junction bases: 1. The germline V gene encodes CDR1 SGHDT and CDR2 YYEEEE. This CDR3 is built from 13 residues. CDR3 residues: CASSRTGNYGYTF. The CDR3 nucleotides read TGTGCCAGCAGCCGGACAGGGAACTATGGCTACACCTTC.

The chain employs TRBV19 and TRBJ2-1; tentatively, D is TRBD2 (5 bases). Germline CDR1 LNHDA, CDR2 SQIVND (reference sequence). The CDR3 has 13 residues. V lost 5 bases, J lost 4 bases, and 9 bases lay in between. In DNA form, the CDR3 reads TGTGCCAGTAGTCCCCGGACTTACAATGAGCAGTTCTTC. It specifies CASSPRTYNEQFF.

V gene TRBV7-2 combines with J gene TRBJ2-7; D perhaps matches TRBD1 (6 bases). CDR1 is SGHTA, CDR2 FQGNSA, per germline. V was trimmed by 3 bases and J by 0 bases, leaving 12 bases between them. The CDR3 is 15 amino acids. The CDR3 DNA follows: TGTGCCAGCAGCTTCGACAGGACCCCCTCCTACGAGCAGTACTTC. Amino acid sequence: CASSFDRTPSYEQYF.

The chain uses TRBV25-1 and TRBJ2-7; no clear D gene. The germline gives CDR1 MGHDK, CDR2 SYGVNS. The ends were cut back, 4 bases at V and 0 bases at J, with 7 bases in the middle. The CDR3 length is 13 residues. This chain's CDR3 is CASSGSSSYEQYF. The DNA of the CDR3 is TGTGCCAGCAGTGGGAGCAGCTCCTACGAGCAGTACTTC.

V usage is TRBV19 and J usage is TRBJ2-7, with D hard to call. CDR1 is LNHDA and CDR2 is SQIVND in the germline V gene (reference sequence). This CDR3 has 15 amino acids. V lost 3 bases, J lost 7 bases, and 19 bases lay in between. This CDR3 is CASSMRFYHVWEQYF. The CDR3 bases are TGTGCCAGTAGTATGAGGTTCTACCACGTGTGGGAGCAGTACTTC.

The chain carries TRBV7-2 and TRBJ2-1, with D possibly matching TRBD2 (6 bases). V gave up 2 bases and J gave up 4 bases, with 15 bases separating them. This CDR3 contains 16 residues. Per germline, CDR1 SGHTA and CDR2 FQGNSA. The DNA for the CDR3 is TGTGCCAGCAGCTTAAATCGGGGAGGAGGGTACAATGAGCAGTTCTTC. Amino acid sequence: CASSLNRGGGYNEQFF.

This sequence joins TRBV25-1 and TRBJ2-7; 11 bases are a match to TRBD2. Germline loops: CDR1 MGHDK, CDR2 SYGVNS. The CDR3 has 16 residues. V dropped 6 bases and J dropped 0; count of bases not matched to a gene: 7. This chain's CDR3 is CASSARLAGNSYEQYF. Written as DNA, the CDR3 is TGTGCCAGCAGCGCCCGACTAGCGGGAAACTCCTACGAGCAGTACTTC.

The chain combines TRBV19 with TRBJ1-2, with TRBD1 as a possible D gene (6 bases). The germline gives CDR1 LNHDA, CDR2 SQIVND (reference sequence). CDR3 length: 15 residues. V was shortened by 5 bases and J by 0 bases, with 13 bases between the two germline ends. The CDR3 sequence: CASSSLGTTNYGYTF. CDR3 DNA sequence: TGTGCCAGTAGTTCCCTGGGGACAACTAACTATGGCTACACCTTC.

The table lists this clone with a count of one. J is TRBJ2-3 and V is TRBV7-3; 7 nucleotides match TRBD1. Looked up from germline, CDR1 is SGHTA and CDR2 is FQGTGA. The CDR3 consists of 13 residues. Losses at the gene ends were 4 bases for V and 6 bases for J; bases not matched to a gene: 4. This CDR3 is CASSSIQGDTQYF. The CDR3 DNA reads TGTGCCAGCAGCTCAATACAGGGGGATACGCAGTATTTT.

This clone appeared a few times. This chain uses TRBV5-6 with TRBJ1-1; the D gene is possibly TRBD1 (5 bases). The germline V gene encodes CDR1 SGHDT and CDR2 YYEEEE. The CDR3 totals 17 residues. Trimming shortened V by 5 bases and J by 6 bases, and 26 bases separated the two germline ends. The CDR3 region is CASRPRWTSGGTAEAFF. The DNA for the CDR3 is TGTGCCAGCAGACCTCGTTGGACAAGCGGAGGGACGGCTGAAGCTTTCTTT.

This chain links TRBV29-1 with TRBJ2-7; 11 bases fit TRBD1. Trimming cost V 4 bases and J 6 bases; bases outside gene matches: 5. CDR1 is SQVTM, CDR2 ANQGSEA, per germline. The CDR3 contains 13 residues. Written as DNA, the CDR3 is TGCAGCGTTGTGGGACAGGGGGTTGGCGAGCAGTACTTC. Its protein is CSVVGQGVGEQYF.

The rearrangement uses TRBV7-9 and TRBJ2-3; no reliable D call. There are 15 residues in the CDR3. Trimming shortened V by 5 bases and J by 3 bases, and 15 bases separated the two germline ends. Germline lookup yields CDR1 SEHNR and CDR2 FQNEAQ (reference sequence). The CDR3 region is CASSPGYMATDTQYF. The CDR3 DNA follows: TGTGCCAGCAGCCCAGGCTATATGGCGACAGATACGCAGTATTTT. Full variable domain (outside the CDR3, taken from reference TRBV7-9 and TRBJ2-3): DTGVSQNPRHKITKRGQNVTFRCDPISEHNRLYWYRQTLGQGPEFLTYFQNEAQLEKSRLLSDRFSAERPKGSFSTLEIQRTEQGDSAMYLCASSPGYMATDTQYFGPGTRLTVL.

The chain is built from TRBV6-1 and TRBJ1-5, with D maybe TRBD1 (5 bases). The CDR3 covers 14 residues. V was pared by 5 bases and J by 4 bases, with 12 bases between. CDR1 MNHNS and CDR2 SASEGT come from the germline V gene. CDR3 sequence reads: CASSWAGPNQPQHF. The DNA for the CDR3 is TGTGCCAGCAGTTGGGCAGGGCCAAATCAGCCCCAGCATTTT.

The chain recombines TRBV5-1 with TRBJ2-7, with 7 bases fitting TRBD1. The V gene's germline CDR1 is SGHRS and CDR2 YFSETQ. CDR3 length: 13 residues. Trimming removed 0 bases from V and 6 bases from J; junction bases left unmatched: 3. The CDR3 region has the DNA TGCGCCAGCAGCTTGGAGGGGGCGCGCGAGCAGTACTTC. Translation: CASSLEGAREQYF. Drawing the rest from reference TRBV5-1 and TRBJ2-7, the complete variable domain is KAGVTQTPRYLIKTRGQQVTLSCSPISGHRSVSWYQQTPGQGLQFLFEYFSETQRNKGNFPGRFSGRQFSNSRSEMNVSTLELGDSALYLCASSLEGAREQYFGPGTRLTVT.

This CDR3 reads CASSPYAEQYF. CDR3 bases: TGTGCCAGCAGCCCGTACGCCGAGCAGTACTTC. The V and J genes are TRBV6-1 and TRBJ2-5; D gene ambiguous. The tail of the sequence fits TRBJ2-7 better, so the J call may be wrong. The CDR3 runs to 11 residues. CDR1 and CDR2 from the germline V gene are MNHNS and SASEGT.

This clone was picked up one time. The chain couples TRBV5-4 to TRBJ2-1; D is unresolved. The CDR3 length is 12 residues. Germline V lookup: CDR1 SGHNT, CDR2 YYREEE (reference sequence). V was trimmed by 0 bases and J by 6 bases, leaving 4 bases between them. CDR3 amino acids: CASSLGRNEQFF. For the CDR3, the DNA is TGTGCCAGCAGCTTGGGTCGCAATGAGCAGTTCTTC.

This clone occurred a few times. The genes are TRBV7-9 and TRBJ1-1; D is perhaps TRBD1 (5 bases). Germline values: CDR1 SEHNR, CDR2 FQNEAQ (reference sequence). The CDR3 loop spans 14 amino acids. Trimming pared 7 bases from V and 0 bases from J, leaving 12 bases between. CDR3 sequence reads: CASTPGVMNTEAFF. The DNA for the CDR3 is TGTGCCAGCACCCCGGGGGTGATGAACACTGAAGCTTTCTTT.

The chain employs TRBV11-2 and TRBJ2-1; TRBD2 agrees at 9 bases. V was clipped by 7 bases and J by 0 bases; unmatched bases: 13. Germline CDR1 SGHAT, CDR2 FQNNGV. The CDR3 length is 18 residues. In nucleotides, the CDR3 is TGTGCCAGCACGGGACTAGCTGCAACTCTAAGCTCCTACAATGAGCAGTTCTTC. This codes for CASTGLAATLSSYNEQFF.

This clone was picked up one time. The chain couples TRBV5-1 to TRBJ2-5; perhaps TRBD2 as D (6 bases). Germline V gives CDR1 SGHRS, CDR2 YFSETQ. V shed 3 bases and J shed 4 bases, with 13 bases lying between them. The CDR3 length is 14 residues. The CDR3 DNA reads as TGCGCCAGCAGCTCGGTCGCCGGGGGAGAGACCCAGTACTTC. It codes for CASSSVAGGETQYF.

This rearrangement joins TRBV5-8 to TRBJ2-5; 8 bases line up with TRBD1. With V trimmed by 2 bases and J by 2 bases, 2 bases remained unmatched. The CDR3 totals 14 residues. Germline V gene data show CDR1 as SGHTS and CDR2 as YDEGEE. The CDR3 region is CASSFGQGQETQYF. In nucleotides, the CDR3 is TGTGCCAGCAGCTTTGGACAGGGACAAGAGACCCAGTACTTC.

The rearrangement links TRBV7-2 to TRBJ2-1, with 9 bases aligning to TRBD1. Per germline, CDR1 SGHTA and CDR2 FQGNSA. Trimming removed 5 bases from V and 4 bases from J; junction bases left unmatched: 6. The length of the CDR3 is 15 residues. The CDR3 here is CASSRDRASYNEQFF. The CDR3 region has the DNA TGTGCCAGCAGCCGGGACAGGGCATCATACAATGAGCAGTTCTTC.

The chain recombines TRBV2 with TRBJ2-7; 8 bases map to TRBD2. V shed 7 bases and J 10 bases; nucleotides not matched to a gene: 21. Looked up from germline, CDR1 is SNHLY and CDR2 is FYNNEI. The CDR3 is 16 amino acids. The CDR3 sequence is CASIGSGSVPSTSQYF. The CDR3 DNA follows: TGTGCCAGCATTGGAAGCGGGAGCGTCCCATCTACGAGCCAGTACTTC.

V and J are TRBV7-9 and TRBJ1-6, with 7 bases aligning to TRBD1. Trimming cost V 5 bases and J 10 bases; bases outside gene matches: 11. The germline V gene has CDR1 SEHNR and CDR2 FQNEAQ (reference sequence). This CDR3 has 15 amino acids. CDR3 loop: CASSLRGPNLSPLHF. The CDR3 DNA reads TGTGCCAGCAGCCTTAGGGGGCCCAACCTATCACCCCTCCACTTT.

V and J are TRBV5-5 and TRBJ2-7; 7 bases map to TRBD2. The CDR3 loop spans 15 amino acids. V lost 6 bases, J lost 0 bases, and 9 bases stayed unmatched. Germline V gene data show CDR1 as SGHKS and CDR2 as YYEKEE (reference sequence). Here the CDR3 DNA reads TGTGCCAGCAACATAGCGGGTCTAAACTCCTACGAGCAGTACTTC. Protein product: CASNIAGLNSYEQYF.

The rearrangement links TRBV5-6 to TRBJ1-3; 7 bases align to TRBD1. This CDR3 is built from 14 residues. Germline loops: CDR1 SGHDT, CDR2 YYEEEE. J gave up 2 bases and V 4 bases, and 3 bases lay outside the gene matches. The CDR3 DNA sequence: TGTGCCAGCAGCACGGGACAGACTGGAAACACCATATATTTT. This translates into CASSTGQTGNTIYF.

The chain combines TRBV6-5 with TRBJ2-2, with 9 bases aligning to TRBD1. Trimming removed 6 bases from V and 5 bases from J; junction bases left unmatched: 1. The germline CDR1 and CDR2 sequences are MNHEY and SVGAGI. This CDR3 has 13 residues. CDR3 region: CASRTGGTGELFF. The CDR3, as DNA: TGTGCCAGCAGGACAGGGGGGACCGGGGAGCTGTTTTTT.

The sample holds one count of this clone. This chain connects TRBV9 to TRBJ1-3, with TRBD1 as a possible D gene (6 bases). CDR3 size: 17 residues. The germline CDR1 and CDR2 sequences are SGDLS and YYNGEE. The V end lost 2 bases, the J end lost 0 bases, and 15 bases lay between the germline ends. CDR3 loop: CASSVTGTGYSGNTIYF. The CDR3 region has the DNA TGTGCCAGCAGCGTGACAGGAACAGGCTACTCTGGAAACACCATATATTTT.

The gene calls are TRBV29-1 and TRBJ2-2, with D perhaps matching TRBD1 (5 bases). V was trimmed by 5 bases and J by 6 bases, leaving 10 bases between them. This CDR3 has 12 residues. Looked up from germline, CDR1 is SQVTM and CDR2 is ANQGSEA. The CDR3 region is CSVQGIAGELFF. CDR3 coding DNA: TGCAGCGTTCAGGGTATTGCCGGGGAGCTGTTTTTT.

The genes are TRBV5-1 and TRBJ2-7, with 15 nucleotides matching TRBD2. Trimming at V came to 4 bases and at J to 1 base, leaving 3 bases not matched to a gene. CDR3 length equals 16 residues. CDR1 is SGHRS, CDR2 YFSETQ, per germline. This chain's CDR3 is CASSRTSGRGSYEQYF. CDR3 coding DNA: TGCGCCAGCAGCCGGACTAGCGGGAGGGGGTCCTACGAGCAGTACTTC.